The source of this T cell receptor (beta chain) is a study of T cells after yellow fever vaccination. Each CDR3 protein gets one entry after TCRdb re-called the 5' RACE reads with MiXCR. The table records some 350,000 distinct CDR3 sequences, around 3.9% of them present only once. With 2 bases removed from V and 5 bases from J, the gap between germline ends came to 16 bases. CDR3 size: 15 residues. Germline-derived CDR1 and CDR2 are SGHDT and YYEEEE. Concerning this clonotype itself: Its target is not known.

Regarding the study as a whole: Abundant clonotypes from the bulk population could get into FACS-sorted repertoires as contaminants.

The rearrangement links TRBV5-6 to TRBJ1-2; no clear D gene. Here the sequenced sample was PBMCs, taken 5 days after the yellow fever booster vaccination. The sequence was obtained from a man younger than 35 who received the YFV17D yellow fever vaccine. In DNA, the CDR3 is TGTGCCAGCAGCTTCATGAGCCTCCGTTATTATGGCTACACCTTC. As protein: CASSFMSLRYYGYTF.